This TCR beta chain comes out of a study of cytomegalovirus exposure and HLA in healthy donors. Overall study findings and caveats: Apart from CMV serostatus, no immune exposure information was available. Most of the TCR beta V segments (in an earlier analysis) were productive either about 87% or about 30% of the time. Accurate prediction of most subjects' HLA-A and HLA-B alleles from TCR beta sequences was reported. When presence/absence was analysed, sequencing depth was taken to be roughly uniform across donors.

Germline CDR1 LGHNA, CDR2 YSLEER. J gave up 4 bases and V 0 bases, and 8 bases lay outside the gene matches. The CDR3 is 16 residues long. The PCR used 60 Vbeta and 13 Jbeta primers. The data were produced by immunoSEQ multiplex PCR, yet TCRdb's version contains in-frame clones alone and is incomplete. The sample includes 130,000 or so clones, around three quarters of them seen just once. Comments on this clone: What it binds is unknown.

This sequence originates from a man aged 25-45 years in good health and CMV-seronegative. The rearrangement uses TRBV4-3 and TRBJ1-1, with 7 bases aligning to TRBD1. The sequenced sample consisted of PBMCs. The CDR3 sequence is CASSQEYQGVFTEAFF. The CDR3, as DNA: TGCGCCAGCAGCCAAGAGTACCAGGGGGTTTTCACTGAAGCTTTCTTT.